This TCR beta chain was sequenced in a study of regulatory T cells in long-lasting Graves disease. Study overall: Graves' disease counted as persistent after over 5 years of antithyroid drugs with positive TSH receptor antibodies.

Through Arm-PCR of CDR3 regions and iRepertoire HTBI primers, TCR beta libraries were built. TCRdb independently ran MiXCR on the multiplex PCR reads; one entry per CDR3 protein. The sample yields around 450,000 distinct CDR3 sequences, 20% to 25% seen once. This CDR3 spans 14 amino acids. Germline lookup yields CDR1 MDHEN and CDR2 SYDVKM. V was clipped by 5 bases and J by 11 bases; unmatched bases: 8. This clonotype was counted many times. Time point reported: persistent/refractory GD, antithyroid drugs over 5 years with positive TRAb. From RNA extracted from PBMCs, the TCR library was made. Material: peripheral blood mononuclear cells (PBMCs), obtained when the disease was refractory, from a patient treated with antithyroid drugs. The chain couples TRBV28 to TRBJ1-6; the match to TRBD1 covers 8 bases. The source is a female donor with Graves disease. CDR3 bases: TGTGCCAGCAGTGAGACAGGGGTGCTGCCACCCCTCCACTTT. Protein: CASSETGVLPPLHF.